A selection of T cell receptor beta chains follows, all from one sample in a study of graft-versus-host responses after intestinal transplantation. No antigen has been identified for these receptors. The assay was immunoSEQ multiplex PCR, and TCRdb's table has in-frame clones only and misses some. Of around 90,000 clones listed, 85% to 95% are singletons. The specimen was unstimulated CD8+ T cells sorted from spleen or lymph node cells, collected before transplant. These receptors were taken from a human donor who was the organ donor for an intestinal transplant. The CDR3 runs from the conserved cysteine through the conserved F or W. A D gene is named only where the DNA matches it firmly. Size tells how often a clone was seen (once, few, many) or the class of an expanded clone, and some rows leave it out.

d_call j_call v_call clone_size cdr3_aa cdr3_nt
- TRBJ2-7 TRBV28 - CARTILVRQADVSEQYF TGTGCCAGGACAATACTTGTAAGACAGGCGGATGTCAGCGAGCAGTACTTC
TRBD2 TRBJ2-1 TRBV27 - CASSSVRENNEQFF TGTGCCAGCAGTTCTGTGCGGGAGAACAATGAGCAGTTCTTC
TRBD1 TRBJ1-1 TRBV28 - CASSLQTGRAAFF TGTGCCAGCAGTTTACAGACAGGGCGGGCAGCTTTCTTT
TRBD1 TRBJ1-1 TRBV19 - CASSRVSSGDRALYMNTEAFF TGTGCCAGTTCCCGGGTCTCCTCTGGGGACAGGGCTTTGTACATGAACACTGAAGCTTTCTTT
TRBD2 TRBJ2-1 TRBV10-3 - CATTRLAGENEQFF TGTGCCACTACTAGACTAGCGGGGGAAAATGAGCAGTTCTTC
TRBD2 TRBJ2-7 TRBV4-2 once CASSQVWPSGSGINYEQYF TGTGCCAGCAGCCAAGTCTGGCCTAGCGGGAGTGGGATTAACTACGAGCAGTACTTC
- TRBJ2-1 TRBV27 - CASSFGSYNEQFF TGTGCCAGCAGTTTTGGCTCATACAATGAGCAGTTCTTC
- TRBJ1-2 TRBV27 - CASSLSESGEWNYGYTF TGTGCCAGCAGTTTATCGGAATCAGGGGAGTGGAACTATGGCTACACCTTC
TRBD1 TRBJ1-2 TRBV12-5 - CASGPLTGELSYTF TGTGCTAGTGGTCCCCTGACAGGGGAGCTCAGCTACACCTTC
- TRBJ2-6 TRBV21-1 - CASSNCRTSGANVLTF TGTGCCAGCAGCAATTGTAGAACCTCTGGGGCCAACGTCCTGACTTTC
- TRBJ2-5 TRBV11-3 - CASSLSTAETQYF TGTGCCAGCAGCTTATCTACAGCAGAGACCCAGTACTTC
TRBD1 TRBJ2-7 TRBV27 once CASTPLGTGGYEQYF TGTGCCAGCACCCCCTTGGGGACAGGAGGTTACGAGCAGTACTTC
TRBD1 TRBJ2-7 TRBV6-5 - CASSHQDRVYEQYF TGTGCCAGCAGCCATCAAGACAGGGTGTACGAGCAGTACTTC
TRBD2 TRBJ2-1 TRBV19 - CASSMWLAGEYEQFF TGTGCCAGTAGTATGTGGTTGGCGGGAGAGTATGAGCAGTTCTTC
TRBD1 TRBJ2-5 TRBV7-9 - CASSFIIGGTGVQETQYF TGTGCCAGCAGCTTTATAATAGGGGGAACAGGGGTACAAGAGACCCAGTACTTC
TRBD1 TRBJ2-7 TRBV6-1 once CASSEWDSQSYEQYF TGTGCCAGCAGTGAATGGGACAGCCAGTCCTACGAGCAGTACTTC
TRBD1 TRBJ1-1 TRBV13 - CASSPTGTGNTEAFF TGTGCCAGCAGCCCCACCGGGACAGGGAACACTGAAGCTTTCTTT
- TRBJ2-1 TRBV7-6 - CASSLERSGEHPSSYNEQFF TGTGCCAGCAGCTTGGAAAGGTCAGGGGAACATCCGAGCTCCTACAATGAGCAGTTCTTC
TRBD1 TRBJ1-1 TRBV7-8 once CASSMQGAINTEAFF TGTGCCAGCAGCATGCAGGGGGCGATTAATACTGAAGCTTTCTTT
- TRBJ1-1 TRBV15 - CATRNWNTEAFF TGTGCCACCAGAAACTGGAACACTGAAGCTTTCTTT
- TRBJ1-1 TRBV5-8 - CASSLQVTGAEAFF TGTGCCAGCAGCTTACAAGTGACGGGGGCTGAAGCTTTCTTT
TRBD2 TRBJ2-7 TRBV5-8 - CASSLMGLAGYEQYF TGTGCCAGCAGCTTAATGGGACTAGCGGGATACGAGCAGTACTTC
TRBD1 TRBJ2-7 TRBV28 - CASRKTGGFYEQYF TGTGCCAGCCGCAAGACAGGGGGGTTTTACGAGCAGTACTTC
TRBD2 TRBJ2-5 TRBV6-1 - CASSDPAGGGQETQYF TGTGCCAGCAGTGATCCAGCGGGAGGGGGACAAGAGACCCAGTACTTC
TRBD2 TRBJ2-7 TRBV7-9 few CASSWGTKSSYEQYF TGTGCCAGCAGCTGGGGGACTAAAAGCTCCTACGAGCAGTACTTC
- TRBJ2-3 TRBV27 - CASRPTTAYLATDTQYF TGTGCCAGCAGACCTACTACTGCGTACTTAGCAACAGATACGCAGTATTTT
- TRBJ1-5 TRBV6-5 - CASSYSTGIQPQHF TGTGCCAGCAGTTACTCTACAGGGATTCAGCCCCAGCATTTT
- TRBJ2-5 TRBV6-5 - CASSYSRQETQYF TGTGCCAGCAGTTACTCCCGTCAAGAGACCCAGTACTTC
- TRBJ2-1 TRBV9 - CASSVDLAQKNEQFF TGTGCCAGCAGCGTAGACCTAGCCCAGAAAAATGAGCAGTTCTTC
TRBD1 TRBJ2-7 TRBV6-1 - CASRGQGAYEQYF TGTGCCAGCAGGGGACAGGGGGCCTACGAGCAGTACTTC
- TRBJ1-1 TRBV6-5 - CASSYSGSTEAFF TGTGCCAGCAGTTACTCCGGGAGCACTGAAGCTTTCTTT
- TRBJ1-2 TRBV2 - CASSIGTIAYYGYTF TGTGCCAGCAGTATCGGGACAATCGCATACTATGGCTACACCTTC
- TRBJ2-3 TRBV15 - CATSRDGRDTQYF TGTGCCACCAGCAGAGATGGCAGAGATACGCAGTATTTT
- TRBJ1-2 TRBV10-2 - CASSESRMANYGYTF TGCGCCAGCAGTGAGTCGCGGATGGCTAACTATGGCTACACCTTC
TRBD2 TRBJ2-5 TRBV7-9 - CASSRTGLAEETQYF TGTGCCAGCAGCCGAACGGGACTAGCGGAAGAGACCCAGTACTTC
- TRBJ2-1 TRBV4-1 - CASSQSFPGWIYNEQFF TGCGCCAGCAGCCAATCTTTTCCGGGTTGGATCTACAATGAGCAGTTCTTC
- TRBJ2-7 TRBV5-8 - CASSTDSYEQYF TGTGCCAGCAGCACGGACAGCTACGAGCAGTACTTC
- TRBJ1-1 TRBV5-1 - CASSSPGLRTFF TGCGCCAGCAGCTCACCAGGGCTCCGGACTTTCTTT
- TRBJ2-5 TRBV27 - CASSLIYRETQYF TGTGCCAGCAGTTTAATCTATCGGGAGACCCAGTACTTC
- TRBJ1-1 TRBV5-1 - CASSHRVIMNTEAFF TGCGCCAGCAGCCACAGGGTAATCATGAACACTGAAGCTTTCTTT
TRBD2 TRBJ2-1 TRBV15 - CATSPDSGAAYNEQFF TGTGCCACCAGCCCTGATAGCGGGGCCGCCTACAATGAGCAGTTCTTC
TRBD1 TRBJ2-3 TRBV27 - CASSTTDRAHSTDTQYF TGTGCCAGCAGTACTACAGACAGGGCCCATAGCACAGATACGCAGTATTTT
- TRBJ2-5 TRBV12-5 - CASGLRSMETQYF TGTGCTAGTGGTTTGAGGAGCATGGAGACCCAGTACTTC
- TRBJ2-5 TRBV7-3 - CASSSHNVLYVPRSETQYF TGTGCCAGCAGCTCACATAACGTATTGTACGTCCCCCGTTCGGAGACCCAGTACTTC
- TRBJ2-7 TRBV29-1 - CSVTLPSEQYF TGCAGCGTTACTCTCCCATCGGAGCAGTACTTC
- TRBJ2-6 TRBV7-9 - CASSRLGLGSLSGANVLTF TGTGCCAGCAGCCGTCTAGGCCTGGGTAGTCTTTCGGGGGCCAACGTCCTGACTTTC
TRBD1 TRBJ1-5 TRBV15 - CATSIRQGSDQPQHF TGTGCCACCAGCATAAGACAGGGTTCGGATCAGCCCCAGCATTTT
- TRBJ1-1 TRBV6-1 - CASSDWGDRLSAEAFF TGTGCCAGCAGTGATTGGGGAGACAGGCTTTCTGCTGAAGCTTTCTTT
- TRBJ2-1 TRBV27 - CASSLNPWASYNEQFF TGTGCCAGCAGTTTAAATCCCTGGGCCTCCTACAATGAGCAGTTCTTC
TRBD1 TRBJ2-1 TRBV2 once CASIQSRDRGYNEQFF TGTGCCAGCATCCAAAGCCGGGACAGGGGGTACAATGAGCAGTTCTTC